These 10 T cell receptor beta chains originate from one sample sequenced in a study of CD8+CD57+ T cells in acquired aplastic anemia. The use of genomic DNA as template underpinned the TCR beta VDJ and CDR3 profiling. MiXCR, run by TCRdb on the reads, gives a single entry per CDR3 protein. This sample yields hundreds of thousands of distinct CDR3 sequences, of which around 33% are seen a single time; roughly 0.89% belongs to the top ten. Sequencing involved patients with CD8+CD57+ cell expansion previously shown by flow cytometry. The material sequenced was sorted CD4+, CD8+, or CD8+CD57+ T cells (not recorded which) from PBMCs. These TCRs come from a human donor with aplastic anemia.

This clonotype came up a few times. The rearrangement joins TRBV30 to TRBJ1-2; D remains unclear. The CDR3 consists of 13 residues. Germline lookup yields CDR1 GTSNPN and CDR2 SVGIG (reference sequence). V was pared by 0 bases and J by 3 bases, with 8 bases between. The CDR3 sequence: CAWSVRHDYGYTF. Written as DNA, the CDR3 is TGTGCCTGGAGTGTACGTCATGACTATGGCTACACCTTC. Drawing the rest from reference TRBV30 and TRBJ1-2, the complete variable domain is SQTIHQWPATLVQPVGSPLSLECTVEGTSNPNLYWYRQAAGRGLQLLFYSVGIGQISSEVPQNLSASRPQDRQFILSSKKLLLSDSGFYLCAWSVRHDYGYTFGSGTRLTVV.

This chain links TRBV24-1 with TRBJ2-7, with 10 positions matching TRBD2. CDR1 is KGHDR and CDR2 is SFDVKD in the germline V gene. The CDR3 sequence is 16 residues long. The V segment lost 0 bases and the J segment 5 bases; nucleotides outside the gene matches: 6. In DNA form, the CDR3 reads TGTGCCACCAGTGATTTGAATAGCGGGAGGCTCGACGAGCAGTACTTC. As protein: CATSDLNSGRLDEQYF.

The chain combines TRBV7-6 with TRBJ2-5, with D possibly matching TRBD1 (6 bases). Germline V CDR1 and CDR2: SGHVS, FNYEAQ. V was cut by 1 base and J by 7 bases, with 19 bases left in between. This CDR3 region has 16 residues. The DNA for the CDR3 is TGTGCCAGCAGCTTAGGTAGCCAGGGGCTCGGAGGGACCCAGTACTTC. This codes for CASSLGSQGLGGTQYF.

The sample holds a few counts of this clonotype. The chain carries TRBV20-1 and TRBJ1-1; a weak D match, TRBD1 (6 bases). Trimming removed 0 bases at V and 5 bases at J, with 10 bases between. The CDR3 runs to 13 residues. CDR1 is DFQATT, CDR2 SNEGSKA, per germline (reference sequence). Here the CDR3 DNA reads TGCAGTGCTAGAGAACAGGGTGATACTGAAGCTTTCTTT. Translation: CSAREQGDTEAFF.

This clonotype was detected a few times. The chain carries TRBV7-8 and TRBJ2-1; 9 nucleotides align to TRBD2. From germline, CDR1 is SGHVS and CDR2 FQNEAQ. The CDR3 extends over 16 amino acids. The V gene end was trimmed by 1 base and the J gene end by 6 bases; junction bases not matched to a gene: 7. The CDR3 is CASSLGGLARVNEQFF. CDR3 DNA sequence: TGTGCCAGCAGCTTAGGGGGACTAGCTCGGGTCAATGAGCAGTTCTTC.

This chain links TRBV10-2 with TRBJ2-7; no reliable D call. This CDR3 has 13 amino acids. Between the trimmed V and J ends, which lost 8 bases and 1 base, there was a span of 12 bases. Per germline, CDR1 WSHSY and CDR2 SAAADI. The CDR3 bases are TGCGCCAGCGCGCGGTTTGAGTCCTACGAGCAGTACTTC. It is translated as CASARFESYEQYF.

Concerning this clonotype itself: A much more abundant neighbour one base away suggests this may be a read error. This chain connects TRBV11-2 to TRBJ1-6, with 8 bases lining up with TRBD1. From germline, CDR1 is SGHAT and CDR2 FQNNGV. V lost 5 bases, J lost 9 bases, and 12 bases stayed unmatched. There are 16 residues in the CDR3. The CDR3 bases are TGTGCCAGCAGCGACGTTCTCCAGGGGGCGAGTTCACCCCTCCACTTT. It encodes CASSDVLQGASSPLHF.

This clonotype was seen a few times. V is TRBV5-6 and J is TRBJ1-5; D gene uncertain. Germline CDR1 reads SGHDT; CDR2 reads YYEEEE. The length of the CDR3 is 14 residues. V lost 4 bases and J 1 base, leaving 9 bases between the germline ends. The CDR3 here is CASSGYKSNQPQHF. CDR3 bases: TGTGCCAGCAGCGGCTACAAAAGCAATCAGCCCCAGCATTTT.

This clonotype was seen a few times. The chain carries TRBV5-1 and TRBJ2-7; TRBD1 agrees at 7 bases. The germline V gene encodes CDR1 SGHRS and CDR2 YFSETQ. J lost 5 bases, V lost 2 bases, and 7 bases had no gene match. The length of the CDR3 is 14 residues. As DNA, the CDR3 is TGCGCCAGCAGCTTAGGAGACAGGGCCCACGAGCAGTACTTC. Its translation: CASSLGDRAHEQYF. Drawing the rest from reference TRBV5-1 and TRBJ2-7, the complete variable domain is KAGVTQTPRYLIKTRGQQVTLSCSPISGHRSVSWYQQTPGQGLQFLFEYFSETQRNKGNFPGRFSGRQFSNSRSEMNVSTLELGDSALYLCASSLGDRAHEQYFGPGTRLTVT.

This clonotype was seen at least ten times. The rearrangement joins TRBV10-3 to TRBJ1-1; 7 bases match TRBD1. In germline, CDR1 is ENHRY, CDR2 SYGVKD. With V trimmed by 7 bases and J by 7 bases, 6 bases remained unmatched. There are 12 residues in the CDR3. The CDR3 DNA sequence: TGTGCCATCACCGGGGGGACAGATGAAGCTTTCTTT. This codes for CAITGGTDEAFF.